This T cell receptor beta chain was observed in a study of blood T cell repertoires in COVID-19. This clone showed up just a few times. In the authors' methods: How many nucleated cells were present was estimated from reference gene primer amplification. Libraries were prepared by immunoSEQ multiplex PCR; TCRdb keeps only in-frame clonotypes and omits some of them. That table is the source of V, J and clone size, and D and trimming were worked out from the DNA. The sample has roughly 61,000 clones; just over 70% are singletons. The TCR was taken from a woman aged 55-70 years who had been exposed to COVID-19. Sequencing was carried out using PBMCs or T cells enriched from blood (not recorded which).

The CDR3 DNA reads as TGTGCCACAAAATCAGGAAGTAGCAATCAGCCCCAGCATTTT. Translating gives CATKSGSSNQPQHF. The V call is TRBV6-5, the J call TRBJ1-5, with D unresolved. The CDR3 consists of 14 residues. V was clipped by 10 bases and J by 0 bases, with 13 bases between them. CDR1 and CDR2 (germline): MNHEY, SVGAGI.